This T cell receptor beta chain was sequenced for a study of OX40 agonist ivuxolimab in advanced cancers. Study as a whole: Cohort: about 80% men, mean age 60, aged about 20 to 90.

The assay was immunoSEQ multiplex PCR, and TCRdb's table has in-frame clones only and misses some. Of tens of thousands of clones listed, about 91% are singletons. In regard to this clone: Antigen specificity is unknown.

Notes on the study in general: Compared with CD4+, CD8+ T cells on average had more expanded clones. Within 6 weeks, CD4+ and CD8+ blood T cells expanded clonally at 0.1 to 3.0 mg/kg.

Germline V gene data show CDR1 as ENHRY and CDR2 as SYGVKD. The V gene lost 3 bases and the J gene lost 6 bases, with 9 bases spanning the gap. The CDR3 extends over 12 amino acids. The material sequenced was CD4+ or CD8+ T cells sorted from blood, taken in a trial of the OX40 agonist ivuxolimab. The chain links TRBV10-3 to TRBJ2-7; no firm D call. The source is an adult with an advanced solid tumor such as melanoma, head and neck, liver or kidney cancer. Here the CDR3 reads CAISDEVPEQYF. CDR3 DNA sequence: TGTGCCATCAGTGACGAAGTCCCCGAGCAGTACTTC.